These 20 T cell receptor beta chains were all obtained from the same sample, sequenced in a study of cytomegalovirus exposure and HLA in healthy donors. The PCR made use of 60 Vbeta and 13 Jbeta primers. Repertoires were generated with immunoSEQ multiplex PCR, while TCRdb's copy carries only in-frame clones and drops some. The sample has around 200,000 clones, roughly 80% seen once; the top ten hold around 15%. Sequenced material: PBMCs. Receptor source: a man aged 40-49 years in good health and CMV-seronegative.

The gene calls are TRBV5-4 and TRBJ2-1, with 9 bases matching TRBD2. This CDR3 region has 15 residues. V lost 4 bases, J lost 0 bases, and 2 bases stayed unmatched. Germline V lookup: CDR1 SGHNT, CDR2 YYREEE (reference sequence). DNA of the CDR3: TGTGCCAGCAGCGTTAGCGGGAGCTCCTACAATGAGCAGTTCTTC. Its protein product is CASSVSGSSYNEQFF.

J is TRBJ1-2 and V is TRBV5-4; TRBD1 might be the D (6 bases). This CDR3 region has 13 residues. Germline CDR1 is SGHNT and CDR2 is YYREEE (reference sequence). V was cut by 5 bases and J by 7 bases, with 15 bases left in between. CDR3 in DNA: TGTGCCAGCAGTTTAGGACAGCCTCTTGGCTACACCTTC. Its protein product is CASSLGQPLGYTF.

The chain carries TRBV29-1 and TRBJ2-5; 10 bases are a match to TRBD2. The assigned J gene may be wrong: the sequence end matches TRBJ2-7 better. This CDR3 is 13 amino acids long. In germline, CDR1 is SQVTM, CDR2 ANQGSEA. The CDR3 here is CSVLAGGGYEQYF. In DNA form, the CDR3 reads TGCAGCGTGTTAGCGGGAGGAGGGTACGAGCAGTACTTC.

This clone was recorded once. The chain combines TRBV28 with TRBJ2-5; 8 nucleotides align to TRBD1. This CDR3 has 13 amino acids. After removal of 7 bases from V and 2 bases from J, the junction contained 3 bases not matched to a gene. Germline-derived CDR1 and CDR2 are MDHEN and SYDVKM. The chain's CDR3 is CASTRDRQETQYF. CDR3 in DNA: TGTGCCAGCACTCGGGACAGGCAAGAGACCCAGTACTTC.

The rearrangement joins TRBV4-2 to TRBJ1-6, with a weak D call TRBD1 (6 bases). CDR3 length: 16 residues. V lost 1 base and J 7 bases, leaving 14 bases between the germline ends. From germline, CDR1 is LGHNA and CDR2 YNFKEQ. The CDR3 nucleotides read TGTGCCAGCAGCCAAGCTGAAACAGGGCTGAATTCACCCCTCCACTTT. This gives the protein CASSQAETGLNSPLHF.

The V and J genes are TRBV19 and TRBJ1-1, with unresolved D. The V gene lost 4 bases and the J gene lost 5 bases, with 14 bases spanning the gap. CDR1 is LNHDA, CDR2 SQIVND, per germline (reference sequence). The CDR3 totals 14 residues. CDR3 sequence (DNA): TGTGCCAGTAGTAGGGCCCGGGGTAGGACTGAAGCTTTCTTT. The encoded protein is CASSRARGRTEAFF.

This chain connects TRBV15 to TRBJ1-5; a weak D match, TRBD1 (5 bases). The V gene lost 0 bases and the J gene lost 6 bases, with 30 bases spanning the gap. Germline CDR1 is LNHNV and CDR2 is YYDKDF (reference sequence). This CDR3 region has 21 residues. The CDR3 region has the DNA TGTGCCACCAGCAGAGAAGGACTCCGTGCCGGGGGTTGGAGGACTGGTCAGCCCCAGCATTTT. It codes for CATSREGLRAGGWRTGQPQHF.

The rearrangement uses TRBV27 and TRBJ2-3; 7 bases agree with TRBD1. Looked up from germline, CDR1 is MNHEY and CDR2 is SMNVEV (reference sequence). CDR3 size: 15 residues. Trimming removed 0 bases from V and 2 bases from J; junction bases left unmatched: 2. DNA for the CDR3: TGTGCCAGCAGTTTATCGGGGACAGACACAGATACGCAGTATTTT. It codes for CASSLSGTDTDTQYF.

The chain recombines TRBV2 with TRBJ1-1; D gene unclear. Trimming removed 4 bases from V and 2 bases from J, with 11 bases in between. The CDR3 totals 14 residues. Germline CDR1 and CDR2: SNHLY and FYNNEI. CDR3 sequence: CASSVFGSNTEAFF. The DNA for the CDR3 is TGTGCCAGCAGTGTGTTTGGGAGCAACACTGAAGCTTTCTTT.

V and J are TRBV27 and TRBJ1-5, with D uncertain. The CDR3 runs to 14 residues. Trimming left V 6 bases short and J 0 bases short, with 9 bases between. The germline V gene has CDR1 MNHEY and CDR2 SMNVEV (reference sequence). The CDR3 loop reads CASRAYRSNQPQHF. The DNA for the CDR3 is TGTGCCAGCAGGGCTTACCGTAGCAATCAGCCCCAGCATTTT.

There are a few counts of this clone. The chain combines TRBV5-1 with TRBJ1-2, with a possible D match to TRBD1 (5 bases). Trimming shortened V by 0 bases and J by 2 bases, and 8 bases separated the two germline ends. The CDR3 sequence is 14 residues long. CDR1 is SGHRS and CDR2 is YFSETQ in the germline V gene. The chain's CDR3 is CASSLGGRNYGYTF. CDR3 coding DNA: TGCGCCAGCAGCTTGGGGGGCAGGAACTATGGCTACACCTTC.

The V gene is TRBV28, the J gene TRBJ1-4; 9 nucleotides align to TRBD1. The germline V gene has CDR1 MDHEN and CDR2 SYDVKM. CDR3 size: 14 residues. V trimming: 2 bases; J trimming: 8 bases; junction bases outside the gene matches: 3. This CDR3 reads CASSLGTGKEKLFF. Written as DNA, the CDR3 is TGTGCCAGCAGTTTAGGGACAGGGAAAGAAAAACTGTTTTTT.

Only one count was recorded for this clone. The V call is TRBV25-1, the J call TRBJ1-1; the D is unclear. Looked up from germline, CDR1 is MGHDK and CDR2 is SYGVNS. Trimming cost V 6 bases and J 4 bases, with 21 bases left between them. The CDR3 is 16 amino acids. CDR3 residues: CASRFTVFRRSTEAFF. The CDR3 bases are TGTGCCAGCAGATTCACGGTATTCCGTCGGAGCACTGAAGCTTTCTTT. Variable domain in full (rest from reference TRBV25-1 and TRBJ1-1): EADIYQTPRYLVIGTGKKITLECSQTMGHDKMYWYQQDPGMELHLIHYSYGVNSTEKGDLSSESTVSRIRTEHFPLTLESARPSHTSQYLCASRFTVFRRSTEAFFGQGTRLTVV.

Of note for this clone: The junction departs from germline at one end; a sequencing error may be responsible. The J gene is TRBJ2-1, the V gene TRBV4-1, with 9 bases identical to TRBD2. Germline assignment: CDR1 MGHRA and CDR2 YSYEKL. The length of the CDR3 is 14 residues. The CDR3 here is CTSSLGTSYGEQFF. CDR3 DNA: TGCACCAGCAGCCTAGGGACTAGCTACGGGGAGCAGTTCTTC.

This clone was recorded once. The J gene is TRBJ2-2, the V gene TRBV27; 7 bases are shared with TRBD1. From germline, CDR1 is MNHEY and CDR2 SMNVEV (reference sequence). V lost 3 bases and J lost 4; bases outside the gene matches: 8. This CDR3 is built from 16 residues. CDR3 protein: CASSFRQGPLTGELFF. CDR3 DNA sequence: TGTGCCAGCAGTTTCCGACAGGGCCCACTCACCGGGGAGCTGTTTTTT.

This clone has more than one count but fewer than ten. The sample carries other DNA sequences with the same CDR3. This chain joins TRBV4-1 and TRBJ2-5; D remains ambiguous. The germline V and J ends were trimmed by 1 base and 2 bases, with 5 bases remaining between them. The germline CDR1 and CDR2 sequences are MGHRA and YSYEKL. CDR3 size: 13 residues. The CDR3 nucleotides are TGCGCCAGCAGCCAAGTTATACAAGAGACCCAGTACTTC. Translation gives CASSQVIQETQYF.

The J gene is TRBJ1-2, the V gene TRBV28; D is possibly TRBD1 (5 bases). The CDR3 runs 12 residues. Trimming removed 5 bases from V and 4 bases from J, with 8 bases in between. Germline CDR1 and CDR2: MDHEN and SYDVKM. For the CDR3, the DNA is TGTGCCAGCAGTAGACAGCTCTATGGCTACACCTTC. As protein: CASSRQLYGYTF.

The V gene is TRBV27, the J gene TRBJ2-1; 7 nucleotides agree with TRBD2. The V gene end was trimmed by 6 bases and the J gene end by 5 bases; junction bases not matched to a gene: 10. The CDR3 loop spans 15 amino acids. CDR1 and CDR2 from the germline V gene are MNHEY and SMNVEV (reference sequence). The CDR3 is CASRAGLEGHNEQFF. CDR3 DNA sequence: TGTGCCAGCAGGGCCGGACTAGAGGGCCACAATGAGCAGTTCTTC.

V usage is TRBV19 and J usage is TRBJ1-5; D is possibly TRBD1 (6 bases). The germline V gene encodes CDR1 LNHDA and CDR2 SQIVND (reference sequence). The V gene lost 9 bases and the J gene lost 0 bases, with 18 bases spanning the gap. The CDR3 loop spans 16 amino acids. The CDR3 loop is CASRWSDSYSNQPQHF. In DNA form, the CDR3 reads TGTGCCAGCCGATGGTCGGACAGCTATAGCAATCAGCCCCAGCATTTT.

The genes are TRBV6-1 and TRBJ2-5; 10 bases agree with TRBD2. The CDR3 loop spans 15 amino acids. The J segment lost 5 bases and the V segment lost 3 bases, leaving 6 bases of the junction unmatched. Germline V gene data show CDR1 as MNHNS and CDR2 as SASEGT. CDR3 sequence: CASSDPSGSTETQYF. CDR3 DNA sequence: TGTGCCAGCAGTGACCCTAGCGGGAGTACGGAGACCCAGTACTTC.